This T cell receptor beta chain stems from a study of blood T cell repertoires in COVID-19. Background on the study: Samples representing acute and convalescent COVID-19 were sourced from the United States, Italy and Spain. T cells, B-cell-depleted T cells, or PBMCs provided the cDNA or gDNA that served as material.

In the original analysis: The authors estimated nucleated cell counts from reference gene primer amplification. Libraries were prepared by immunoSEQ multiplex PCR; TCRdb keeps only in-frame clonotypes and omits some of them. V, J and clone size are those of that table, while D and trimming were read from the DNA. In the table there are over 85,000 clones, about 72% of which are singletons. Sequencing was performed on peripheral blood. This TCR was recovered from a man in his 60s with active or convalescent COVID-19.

The CDR3, as DNA: TGTGCCAGCAATCACAGGGCTGGCTACACCTTC. This encodes CASNHRAGYTF. This rearrangement joins TRBV28 to TRBJ1-2, with a tentative D call TRBD1 (6 bases). Trimming took 7 bases from V and 7 from J, leaving 10 bases between them. The CDR3 consists of 11 residues. In germline, CDR1 is MDHEN, CDR2 SYDVKM.